The 31 T cell receptor beta chains below come from one sample, sequenced in a study of T cell clones after liver transplantation. Sequenced by immunoSEQ multiplex PCR; TCRdb stores in-frame clones only, minus some. The sample has 65,000 to 90,000 clones, 90% seen once. The source was CD4+ T cells from blood, collected before liver transplant. These TCRs come from a human donor who received a liver transplant.

V and J are TRBV2 and TRBJ2-7, with 7 bases identical to TRBD1. Germline CDR1 and CDR2: SNHLY and FYNNEI. Trimming took 10 bases from V and 2 from J; bases not matched to a gene: 11. The CDR3 length is 14 residues. The CDR3 spells CATSKQGSTYEQYF. CDR3 nucleotide sequence: TGTGCCACCTCCAAACAGGGGTCAACCTACGAGCAGTACTTC.

This rearrangement joins TRBV28 to TRBJ2-7, with a tentative D call TRBD1 (6 bases). This CDR3 spans 15 amino acids. CDR1 is MDHEN and CDR2 is SYDVKM in the germline V gene. Trimming removed 2 bases from V and 1 base from J, with 12 bases in between. CDR3 amino acids: CASSLMTGGSYEQYF. The CDR3 region has the DNA TGTGCCAGCAGTTTAATGACAGGAGGATCCTACGAGCAGTACTTC.

The chain links TRBV5-1 to TRBJ1-3; no definite D call. V lost 0 bases, J lost 1 base, and 11 bases lay in between. The CDR3 has 16 residues. Germline-derived CDR1 and CDR2 are SGHRS and YFSETQ. Here the CDR3 reads CASSLAGSYSGNTIYF. DNA of the CDR3: TGCGCCAGCAGCTTGGCCGGTAGCTATTCTGGAAACACCATATATTTT.

This rearrangement joins TRBV6-1 to TRBJ2-5; possible D gene TRBD2, 5 bases. Germline V CDR1 and CDR2: MNHNS, SASEGT. This CDR3 is 13 amino acids long. Trimming cost V 0 bases and J 7 bases, with 9 bases left between them. CDR3 region: CASSEAEAVTQYF. CDR3 DNA sequence: TGTGCCAGCAGTGAAGCGGAGGCAGTGACCCAGTACTTC.

This rearrangement joins TRBV19 to TRBJ1-1; D is ambiguous. From germline, CDR1 is LNHDA and CDR2 SQIVND (reference sequence). This CDR3 has 14 amino acids. V lost 9 bases, J lost 6 bases, and 20 bases lay in between. Here the CDR3 DNA reads TGTGCCAGCCGAAGTGCGGCCGATGTACCTGAAGCTTTCTTT. As protein: CASRSAADVPEAFF.

The chain recombines TRBV11-1 with TRBJ1-1; D is undetermined. Germline assignment: CDR1 SGHAT and CDR2 FQDESV (reference sequence). The CDR3 covers 15 residues. The V end was cut by 5 bases, the J end by 11 bases, with 24 bases between. This CDR3 reads CASSPANFREVAAFF. CDR3 DNA: TGTGCCAGCAGCCCGGCAAATTTTCGCGAGGTTGCTGCTTTCTTT. The variable domain in full, completed from reference TRBV11-1 and TRBJ1-1, reads EAEVAQSPRYKITEKSQAVAFWCDPISGHATLYWYRQILGQGPELLVQFQDESVVDDSQLPKDRFSAERLKGVDSTLKIQPAELGDSAMYLCASSPANFREVAAFFGQGTRLTVV.

J is TRBJ2-7 and V is TRBV27, with 15 bases fitting TRBD2. This CDR3 has 15 amino acids. Germline loops: CDR1 MNHEY, CDR2 SMNVEV (reference sequence). V lost 5 bases and J lost 3; bases outside the gene matches: 2. For the CDR3, the DNA is TGTGCCAGCAGTGGGACTAGCGGGAGGATCTACGAGCAGTACTTC. Translating gives CASSGTSGRIYEQYF.

The chain is built from TRBV18 and TRBJ2-1; possibly TRBD2 for D (6 bases). The CDR3 has 14 amino acids. Germline V gene lookup returns CDR1 KGHSH and CDR2 LQKENI. Trimming removed 4 bases at V and 3 bases at J, with 10 bases between. The CDR3 sequence: CASSRSGRYNEQFF. CDR3 nucleotides: TGTGCCAGCTCACGGAGCGGGCGCTACAATGAGCAGTTCTTC.

To note about this clone: The DNA is left out, because the CDR3 cannot be placed on it with certainty; the CDR3 is given as TCRdb lists it. The chain recombines TRBV6-1 with TRBJ1-5; the table's TRBD1 call for D was not verified on the DNA. Looked up from germline, CDR1 is MNHNS and CDR2 is SASEGT. With termini counted, the CDR3 has 14 amino acids. CDR3 sequence reads: CASTTQGGISPSIF.

The CDR3 sequence: CASSLVAREVGYTF. CDR3 bases: TGTGCCAGCAGCTTAGTGGCCAGGGAAGTTGGCTACACCTTC. The gene calls are TRBV11-2 and TRBJ1-2, with a tentative D call TRBD1 (5 bases). Germline CDR1 reads SGHAT; CDR2 reads FQNNGV. CDR3 length equals 14 residues. The germline V and J ends were trimmed by 1 base and 7 bases, with 13 bases remaining between them.

The V and J genes are TRBV7-6 and TRBJ2-1, with TRBD2 matching 7 bases. The V gene's germline CDR1 is SGHVS and CDR2 FNYEAQ. Trimming took 5 bases from V and 9 from J; bases not matched to a gene: 13. The CDR3 is 15 residues long. CDR3 region: CASSPEAGVFGEQFF. CDR3 nucleotide sequence: TGTGCCAGCAGCCCGGAGGCGGGAGTATTTGGTGAGCAGTTCTTC. The full variable domain, rest sourced from reference TRBV7-6 and TRBJ2-1, is GAGVSQSPRYKVTKRGQDVALRCDPISGHVSLYWYRQALGQGPEFLTYFNYEAQQDKSGLPNDRFSAERPEGSISTLTIQRTEQRDSAMYRCASSPEAGVFGEQFFGPGTRLTVL.

This sequence joins TRBV6-1 and TRBJ2-3; no clear D. Trimming removed 7 bases from V and 8 bases from J, with 19 bases in between. Germline CDR1 and CDR2: MNHNS and SASEGT. The length of the CDR3 is 14 residues. The CDR3 DNA is TGTGCCAGCATGAAGGCCAACGTCCTAGGTACGCAGTATTTT. As protein: CASMKANVLGTQYF.

The chain links TRBV19 to TRBJ2-2; the D is unclear. With 3 bases removed from V and 2 bases from J, the gap between germline ends came to 7 bases. Per the germline V gene, CDR1 is LNHDA and CDR2 is SQIVND (reference sequence). This CDR3 is 14 amino acids long. CDR3: CASSISPNTGELFF. The CDR3 DNA reads TGTGCCAGTAGTATTTCACCAAACACCGGGGAGCTGTTTTTT.

The V call is TRBV5-6, the J call TRBJ2-2; no clear D gene. V lost 4 bases to trimming and J lost 5 bases, with 9 bases between them. The length of the CDR3 is 13 residues. Germline V gene lookup returns CDR1 SGHDT and CDR2 YYEEEE. CDR3 bases: TGTGCCAGCAGCCCCATGCGGACCGGGGAGCTGTTTTTT. Encoded protein: CASSPMRTGELFF.

The count of this clone is one. The genes are TRBV28 and TRBJ2-3, with D unclear. CDR3 size: 13 residues. The germline V gene has CDR1 MDHEN and CDR2 SYDVKM. Trimming removed 3 bases from V and 6 bases from J, with 10 bases in between. The CDR3 sequence is CASSFSDRDTQYF. The CDR3 DNA reads as TGTGCCAGCAGTTTTTCCGATAGGGATACGCAGTATTTT.

This chain joins TRBV7-9 and TRBJ2-1; a weak D match, TRBD2 (5 bases). Germline V gene data show CDR1 as SEHNR and CDR2 as FQNEAQ (reference sequence). The CDR3 covers 14 residues. V lost 6 bases to trimming and J lost 7 bases, with 16 bases between them. The CDR3 spells CASSSPVGGNEQFF. The CDR3 nucleotides read TGTGCCAGCAGTTCTCCGGTGGGCGGGAATGAGCAGTTCTTC.

This clone was observed a single time. The V call is TRBV9, the J call TRBJ2-3, with 8 bases that match TRBD2. The germline V gene has CDR1 SGDLS and CDR2 YYNGEE. The V gene end was trimmed by 0 bases and the J gene end by 0 bases; junction bases not matched to a gene: 6. The CDR3 covers 17 residues. CDR3 in amino acids: CASSVGVSSGSTDTQYF. CDR3 coding DNA: TGTGCCAGCAGCGTAGGTGTGTCTAGCGGGAGCACAGATACGCAGTATTTT.

This rearrangement joins TRBV5-1 to TRBJ1-2; D possibly corresponds to TRBD1 (6 bases). Trimming pared 0 bases from V and 8 bases from J, leaving 14 bases between. The CDR3 covers 14 residues. Germline V gene data show CDR1 as SGHRS and CDR2 as YFSETQ. CDR3 sequence (DNA): TGCGCCAGCAGCTTGGCCGAGGCAGGGGTGGGCTACACCTTC. The encoded protein is CASSLAEAGVGYTF. Full variable domain (remainder filled in from reference TRBV5-1 and TRBJ1-2): KAGVTQTPRYLIKTRGQQVTLSCSPISGHRSVSWYQQTPGQGLQFLFEYFSETQRNKGNFPGRFSGRQFSNSRSEMNVSTLELGDSALYLCASSLAEAGVGYTFGSGTRLTVV.

This clone showed up just once. The rearrangement uses TRBV7-2 and TRBJ1-4, with 9 bases aligning to TRBD1. CDR3 length equals 15 residues. The ends lost 5 bases at V and 6 bases at J; junction bases unmatched: 7. CDR1 is SGHTA, CDR2 FQGNSA, per germline. The DNA of the CDR3 is TGTGCCAGCAGCCGATCCAGGACAGGGGATGAAAAACTGTTTTTT. Encoded protein: CASSRSRTGDEKLFF.

This chain connects TRBV11-2 to TRBJ2-7, with D unclear. Germline V gene data show CDR1 as SGHAT and CDR2 as FQNNGV. The CDR3 contains 12 residues. With 1 base removed from V and 7 bases from J, the gap between germline ends came to 8 bases. The CDR3 sequence: CASSLGLGEQYF. CDR3 bases: TGTGCCAGCAGCTTAGGGTTGGGAGAGCAGTACTTC.

This chain joins TRBV5-1 and TRBJ2-5, with 14 bases aligning to TRBD2. The CDR3 totals 17 residues. The J segment lost 1 base and the V segment lost 4 bases, leaving 6 bases of the junction unmatched. CDR1 and CDR2 from the germline V gene are SGHRS and YFSETQ. CDR3 amino acids: CASSTGLAGGPQETQYF. The CDR3 DNA is TGCGCCAGCAGCACCGGACTAGCGGGAGGACCCCAAGAGACCCAGTACTTC.

The CDR3 here is CASSLMSEQFF. The CDR3 region has the DNA TGCGCCAGCAGCTTGATGAGTGAGCAGTTCTTC. The genes are TRBV5-1 and TRBJ2-1; D not certain. Trimming left V 1 base short and J 9 bases short, with 5 bases between. This CDR3 is 11 amino acids long. The V gene's germline CDR1 is SGHRS and CDR2 YFSETQ.

The rearrangement uses TRBV6-5 and TRBJ1-5, with unresolved D. Germline V gene lookup returns CDR1 MNHEY and CDR2 SVGAGI. The CDR3 is 14 residues long. The ends were cut back, 2 bases at V and 6 bases at J, with 11 bases in the middle. This CDR3 is CASSYEARGQPQHF. The CDR3 DNA reads as TGTGCCAGCAGTTACGAGGCCCGGGGTCAGCCCCAGCATTTT.

This chain uses TRBV4-3 with TRBJ1-4; 7 bases line up with TRBD1. The CDR3 has 19 amino acids. The germline V gene has CDR1 LGHNA and CDR2 YSLEER. Unmatched junction bases numbered 13, after V lost 0 bases and J lost 3 bases. CDR3 region: CASSQDHGRGLDSNEKLFF. The CDR3 bases are TGCGCCAGCAGCCAAGATCATGGGAGGGGGCTAGATTCTAATGAAAAACTGTTTTTT.

Details on this clone: The sample contains more than one DNA sequence encoding this CDR3. The chain links TRBV15 to TRBJ1-5; possibly TRBD1 for D (6 bases). The CDR3 spans 16 residues. Trimming stripped 1 base from V and 4 bases from J, with 14 bases between. Germline V lookup: CDR1 LNHNV, CDR2 YYDKDF (reference sequence). The CDR3 protein is CATSRGHRDTNQPQHF. CDR3 bases: TGTGCCACCAGCAGAGGCCACCGGGACACGAATCAGCCCCAGCATTTT.

The chain couples TRBV11-2 to TRBJ1-3; possible D gene TRBD1, 6 bases. This CDR3 comprises 15 residues. Germline-derived CDR1 and CDR2 are SGHAT and FQNNGV. Trimming removed 4 bases at V and 0 bases at J, with 10 bases between. DNA of the CDR3: TGTGCCAGCAGCTCGACAGGTAGCTCTGGAAACACCATATATTTT. It specifies CASSSTGSSGNTIYF.

The chain employs TRBV5-1 and TRBJ1-1; no definite D call. Germline V gene data show CDR1 as SGHRS and CDR2 as YFSETQ. CDR3 length: 14 residues. Trimming shortened V by 0 bases and J by 3 bases, and 9 bases separated the two germline ends. The CDR3 is CASSLDGRDTEAFF. The CDR3 DNA sequence: TGCGCCAGCAGCTTGGACGGACGGGACACTGAAGCTTTCTTT.

The chain carries TRBV9 and TRBJ2-1; no clear D. This CDR3 is 16 amino acids long. The germline V gene encodes CDR1 SGDLS and CDR2 YYNGEE. V lost 3 bases, J lost 0 bases, and 13 bases lay in between. The CDR3 spells CASSADLLSSYNEQFF. The DNA for the CDR3 is TGTGCCAGCAGCGCCGACCTCTTGAGCTCCTACAATGAGCAGTTCTTC.

This rearrangement joins TRBV28 to TRBJ1-5; TRBD1 matches at 7 bases. Germline V gives CDR1 MDHEN, CDR2 SYDVKM. The CDR3 length is 14 residues. Trimming took 7 bases from V and 3 from J; bases not matched to a gene: 6. The CDR3 DNA reads TGTGCCAGCAAGACAGGGATGAACAATCAGCCCCAGCATTTT. Its protein product is CASKTGMNNQPQHF.

The chain employs TRBV10-3 and TRBJ1-1; D call uncertain. Germline V gives CDR1 ENHRY, CDR2 SYGVKD. There are 15 residues in the CDR3. V was shortened by 0 bases and J by 2 bases, with 10 bases between the two germline ends. The CDR3 DNA reads as TGTGCCATCAGTGAGTCTTGGAACAGCAACACTGAAGCTTTCTTT. It codes for CAISESWNSNTEAFF.

This clone was observed once. V and J are TRBV5-4 and TRBJ2-1, with no clear D. Germline CDR1 SGHNT, CDR2 YYREEE (reference sequence). V shed 4 bases and J shed 9 bases, with 20 bases lying between them. The CDR3 extends over 15 amino acids. CDR3 region: CASSTVAGGGTEQFF. The DNA of the CDR3 is TGTGCCAGCAGCACGGTTGCAGGCGGCGGTACTGAGCAGTTCTTC.